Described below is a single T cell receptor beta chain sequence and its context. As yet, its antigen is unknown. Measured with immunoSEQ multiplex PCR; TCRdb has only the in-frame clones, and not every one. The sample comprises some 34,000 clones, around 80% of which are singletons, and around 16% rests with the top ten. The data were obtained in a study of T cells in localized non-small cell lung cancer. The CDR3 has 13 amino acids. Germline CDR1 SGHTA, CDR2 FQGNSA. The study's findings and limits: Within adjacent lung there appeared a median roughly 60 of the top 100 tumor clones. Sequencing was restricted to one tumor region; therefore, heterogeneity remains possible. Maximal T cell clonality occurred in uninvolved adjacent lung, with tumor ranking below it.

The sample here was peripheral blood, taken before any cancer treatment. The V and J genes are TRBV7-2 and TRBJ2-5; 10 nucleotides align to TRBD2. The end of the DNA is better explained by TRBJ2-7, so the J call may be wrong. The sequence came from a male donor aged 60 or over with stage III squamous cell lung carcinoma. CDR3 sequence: CASGTSGAYEQYF. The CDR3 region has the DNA TGTGCCAGCGGAACTAGCGGGGCCTACGAGCAGTACTTC.